The present T cell receptor beta chain was sequenced within a study of cytomegalovirus exposure and HLA in healthy donors (TCRdb year 2017). Study-wide context: According to a later analysis, the 120 or so validation repertoires were produced on the same platform as the approximately 690 repertoires of the first cohort. To predict cytomegalovirus infection status, the study brought together high-throughput TCR immunosequencing, statistical association of individual TCRs with disease status, and machine learning. The study aimed to test whether cataloging public T cell receptors could reveal signatures of past pathogen exposure. Along with the roughly 670-subject first cohort, a separate validation cohort of over a hundred different subjects was used.

V is shortened by 2 bases, J by 7 bases, and the region joining them spans 20 bases. Via the germline V gene, CDR1 is SGHDN and CDR2 FVKESK. Counted from cysteine to phenylalanine, this CDR3 has 17 amino acids. Just CDR3 DNA is preserved here, 51 bases in frame from base 1. In the case of this clone: The target of this receptor is not known. No per-base quality is available; no much larger clone lies one base away.

To prepare the library, the immunoSEQ multiplex PCR assay was applied. In the paper's pipeline: To diagnose cytomegalovirus status from the catalog of TCR beta chain sequences, a statistical classification framework was built. TCRdb carries this immuneACCESS record with in-frame sequences only. Its versions omit some clonotypes, under half of them owing to an unresolved V gene in the studies checked, with the rest unexplained. For V, J and clone size, that table is used; D and trimming come from the DNA. The sample table records about 180,000 clones; about 89% of these occur just once. The ten most abundant clones make up roughly 2.6% of the sample. Donors formed part of the validation cohort, which comprised some 120 subjects and was distinct from the first cohort of under 850 subjects. Study-wide conclusions, independent of this receptor: A later analysis had no HLA typing for the validation cohort, so co-occurrence there was scored across all 110 or so repertoires. A few of the identified cytomegalovirus-associated TCR beta chains were confirmed in vitro to be specific for cytomegalovirus antigens. The classifier was reported to diagnose cytomegalovirus status with high specificity and sensitivity in both the original cohort and the validation cohort. A later analysis found that TCRs clustered in the first cohort also tended to co-occur in the roughly 110 validation repertoires, with 94% of cluster scores above 0. Most TCR sequences were seen in very few donors, while some public TCRs were found in many individuals. In the study, around 150 TCR beta chains were listed as associated with cytomegalovirus. According to the authors, the approach could potentially be generalized to other disease states and immunological phenotypes.

What was sequenced was PBMCs. Here the chain combines TRBV14 and TRBJ1-4; the D region possibly corresponds to TRBD1 (5 bases align). The origin of this receptor is a man younger than 35 in good health and CMV-seropositive. CDR3 region: CASSQNLGYRPFEKLFF. The DNA is as follows: TGTGCCAGCAGCCAAAACCTCGGGTACAGGCCATTTGAAAAACTGTTTTTT.